These T cell receptor beta chains were read from a single sample in a study of T cells in Graves' hyperthyroidism and ophthalmopathy. Each CDR3 protein gets one entry after TCRdb re-called the multiplex PCR reads with MiXCR. The table lists around 690,000 distinct CDR3 sequences, 17% of them singletons. Sequencing used blood. The receptors derive from a man between 50 and 59 years old with Graves' hyperthyroidism. Both conserved end residues are part of each CDR3. The order of the fields is V gene, J gene, CDR3 protein.

v_call: TRBV28; j_call: TRBJ2-1; cdr3_aa: CASPANNEQFF
v_call: TRBV19; j_call: TRBJ2-3; cdr3_aa: CASSPGGLASVWQYF
v_call: TRBV20-1; j_call: TRBJ2-7; cdr3_aa: CSWTGNIEQYF
v_call: TRBV28; j_call: TRBJ2-7; cdr3_aa: CASSFGGTLSSYEQYF
v_call: TRBV30; j_call: TRBJ1-1; cdr3_aa: CAWSGQPNTEAFF
v_call: TRBV7-3; j_call: TRBJ2-3; cdr3_aa: CASSSQLAGAADTQYF
v_call: TRBV5-1; j_call: TRBJ2-5; cdr3_aa: CASSFQVGRQETQYF
v_call: TRBV19; j_call: TRBJ1-2; cdr3_aa: CASSTGQNPNYGYTF
v_call: TRBV24-1; j_call: TRBJ2-1; cdr3_aa: CATSPDRGYHEQFF
v_call: TRBV28; j_call: TRBJ2-7; cdr3_aa: CASSQGWNYEQYF
v_call: TRBV18; j_call: TRBJ1-5; cdr3_aa: CASSPGQGLNQPQHF
v_call: TRBV19; j_call: TRBJ2-1; cdr3_aa: CASSIGRVNEQFF
v_call: TRBV6-2/TRBV6-3; j_call: TRBJ2-2; cdr3_aa: CASIRTGASNTGELFF
v_call: TRBV6-2/TRBV6-3; j_call: TRBJ2-7; cdr3_aa: CASSPIGLAGYEQYF
v_call: TRBV7-2; j_call: TRBJ1-4; cdr3_aa: CASRGPGGGVEKLFF
v_call: TRBV6-1; j_call: TRBJ1-6; cdr3_aa: CASSGLGQVYSPLHF
v_call: TRBV19; j_call: TRBJ1-5; cdr3_aa: CASSKGVPGGQPQHF
v_call: TRBV28; j_call: TRBJ1-5; cdr3_aa: CASSYLGQGHQPQHF
v_call: TRBV2; j_call: TRBJ2-1; cdr3_aa: CASSDTTSGIYNEQFF
v_call: TRBV7-8; j_call: TRBJ1-2; cdr3_aa: CASSLAGASYGYTF
v_call: TRBV7-8; j_call: TRBJ1-2; cdr3_aa: CASSRTGIDGYTF
v_call: TRBV27; j_call: TRBJ1-5; cdr3_aa: CASRPRQGSYQPQHF
v_call: TRBV7-8; j_call: TRBJ1-2; cdr3_aa: CASSLANGQGYGYTF
v_call: TRBV12-5; j_call: TRBJ2-1; cdr3_aa: CASGLVLGGGAYNEQFF
v_call: TRBV6-2/TRBV6-3; j_call: TRBJ2-7; cdr3_aa: CASSFSGTGILEQYF
v_call: TRBV19; j_call: TRBJ1-1; cdr3_aa: CASSWTARNTEAFF
v_call: TRBV2; j_call: TRBJ1-1; cdr3_aa: CASNPYRVVSMNTEAFF
v_call: TRBV12-3/TRBV12-4; j_call: TRBJ2-1; cdr3_aa: CASRSHIRGNEQFF
v_call: TRBV29-1; j_call: TRBJ1-2; cdr3_aa: CSAKGYGYTF
v_call: TRBV20-1; j_call: TRBJ2-3; cdr3_aa: CSARVFASTDTQYF
v_call: TRBV3-1; j_call: TRBJ1-2; cdr3_aa: CASSQGGVNYGYTF
v_call: TRBV28; j_call: TRBJ2-2; cdr3_aa: CASSLSWGANTGELFF
v_call: TRBV20-1; j_call: TRBJ2-7; cdr3_aa: CRGKAGGDYEQYF
v_call: TRBV12-5; j_call: TRBJ1-1; cdr3_aa: CASGRDFEAFF
v_call: TRBV11-2; j_call: TRBJ2-2; cdr3_aa: CASSLGLGQGGTGELFF
v_call: TRBV9; j_call: TRBJ2-5; cdr3_aa: CASSPRTSGSSETQYF
v_call: TRBV2; j_call: TRBJ1-2; cdr3_aa: CASRGETGYYGYTF
v_call: TRBV7-9; j_call: TRBJ2-7; cdr3_aa: CASSQTGVDEQYF
v_call: TRBV20-1; j_call: TRBJ2-7; cdr3_aa: CSFAGVTYEQYF
v_call: TRBV28; j_call: TRBJ1-2; cdr3_aa: CASSAPSGYTF
v_call: TRBV5-1; j_call: TRBJ1-3; cdr3_aa: CASSLERFSGNTIYF
v_call: TRBV6-1; j_call: TRBJ2-7; cdr3_aa: CASSQGHQPYEQYF
v_call: TRBV29-1; j_call: TRBJ2-1; cdr3_aa: CSGTRGGAQDEQFF
v_call: TRBV11-2; j_call: TRBJ1-2; cdr3_aa: CASSLEGTGGGYTF
v_call: TRBV28; j_call: TRBJ2-1; cdr3_aa: CASSVREYNEQFF